This entry describes one T cell receptor (beta chain). Its target is unknown. TCR beta rearrangements were amplified from peripheral blood genomic DNA. From germline, CDR1 is SNHLY and CDR2 FYNNEI. The CDR3 has 13 amino acids. V dropped 1 base and J dropped 12 bases, with 15 bases sitting between them. A mixed TRB-A/B primer pool amplified rearranged TRB by multiplex touch-down PCR. TCRdb re-analysed the multiplex PCR reads in MiXCR, keeping a single row per CDR3 protein. The sample consists of thousands of distinct CDR3 sequences, around half of them appearing once. This record belongs to a study of T cell repertoires in aging, cancer and after chemotherapy. At the level of the study: Around 10 million TCR reads were in the whole dataset. Notes on the study in general: In healthy donors, age-related TCR diversity loss mainly reflected lost richness. Compared with age-matched healthy donors, untreated hematological or solid cancer patients showed higher blood TCR clonality. In each cancer cohort, median generation probability increased across chemotherapy, suggesting thymic output rebounded.

Material: blood. The receptor comes from a human donor with a solid tumor. This chain links TRBV2 with TRBJ1-2; perhaps TRBD1 as D (6 bases). The CDR3 DNA reads as TGTGCCAGCAGTGAAGTTTCGGGGGGCGGAAACACCTTC. Protein: CASSEVSGGGNTF.